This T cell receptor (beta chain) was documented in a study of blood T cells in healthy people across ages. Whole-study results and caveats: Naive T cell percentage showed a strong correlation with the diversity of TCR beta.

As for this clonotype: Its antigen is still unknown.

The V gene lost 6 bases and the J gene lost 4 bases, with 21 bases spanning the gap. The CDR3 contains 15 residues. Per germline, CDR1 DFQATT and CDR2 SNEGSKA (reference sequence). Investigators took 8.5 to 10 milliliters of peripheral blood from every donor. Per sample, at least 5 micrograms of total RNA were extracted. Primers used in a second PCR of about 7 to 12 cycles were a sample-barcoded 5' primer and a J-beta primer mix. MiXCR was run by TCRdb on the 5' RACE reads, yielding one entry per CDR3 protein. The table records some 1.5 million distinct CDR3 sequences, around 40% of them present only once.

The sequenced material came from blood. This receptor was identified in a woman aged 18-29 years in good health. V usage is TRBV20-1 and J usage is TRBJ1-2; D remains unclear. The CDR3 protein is CSARASGRMAYGYTF. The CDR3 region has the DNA TGCAGTGCCCGAGCATCCGGGCGCATGGCCTATGGCTACACCTTC.